This entry describes one T cell receptor (beta chain). Its antigen is currently unknown. This table comes from immunoSEQ multiplex PCR, and its TCRdb copy is limited to in-frame clones, with some not included. This sample carries roughly 200,000 clones, approximately 89% of them seen once, and the ten largest clones take 3% to 4%. The sample belongs to a study of T cell responses to AZD1222 COVID-19 vaccine. Study results and caveats: The breadth and depth of Spike-specific TCRs increased once two AZD1222 doses had been given. Mostly white British, mostly female donors; authors suggested clonal diversity may be underestimated.

With V trimmed by 3 bases and J by 4 bases, 4 bases remained unmatched. Germline assignment: CDR1 LGHNA and CDR2 YNFKEQ. CDR3 size: 14 residues. V gene TRBV4-2 combines with J gene TRBJ2-7, with 9 bases identical to TRBD1. This receptor was taken from an adult who received the AZD1222 COVID-19 vaccine. This material consisted of peripheral blood, taken 28 days after the second AZD1222 dose. The CDR3 protein is CASSQPGQGYEQYF. CDR3 nucleotides: TGTGCCAGCAGCCAGCCGGGACAGGGTTACGAGCAGTACTTC.